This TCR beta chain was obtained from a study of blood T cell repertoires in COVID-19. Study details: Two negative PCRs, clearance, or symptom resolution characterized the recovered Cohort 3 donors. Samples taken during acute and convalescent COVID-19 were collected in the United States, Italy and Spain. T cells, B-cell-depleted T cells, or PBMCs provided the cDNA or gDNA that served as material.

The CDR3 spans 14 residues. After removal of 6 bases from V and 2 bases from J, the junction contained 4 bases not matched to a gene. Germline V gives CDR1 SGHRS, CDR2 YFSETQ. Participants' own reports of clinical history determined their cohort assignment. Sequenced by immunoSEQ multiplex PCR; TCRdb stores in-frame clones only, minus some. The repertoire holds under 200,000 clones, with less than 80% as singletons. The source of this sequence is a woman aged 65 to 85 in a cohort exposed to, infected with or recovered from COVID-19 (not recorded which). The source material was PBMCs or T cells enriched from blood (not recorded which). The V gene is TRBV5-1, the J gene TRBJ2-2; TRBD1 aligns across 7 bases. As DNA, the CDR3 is TGCGCCAGCAATCCAGGGGGTAACACCGGGGAGCTGTTTTTT. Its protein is CASNPGGNTGELFF.